This TCR beta chain was captured by sequencing in a study of control samples from healthy donors and cancer patients. TCRdb's copy holds only in-frame clones and misses some; the assay was immunoSEQ multiplex PCR. In the table there are more than 85,000 clones, about 83% of which are singletons. The CDR3 totals 19 residues. The genes are TRBV21-1 and TRBJ2-6; the table gives TRBD1 as D, unverified against the DNA. TRBV21-1 is marked as a pseudogene. The origin of this receptor is a woman between 45 and 60 years old in good health. The sequenced sample consisted of blood. CDR3: CASASPRRGQSSGANVLTF. DNA for the CDR3: TGTGCCAGCGCAAGCCCGCGGAGGGGGCAGAGCTCTGGGGCCAACGTCCTGACTTTC.